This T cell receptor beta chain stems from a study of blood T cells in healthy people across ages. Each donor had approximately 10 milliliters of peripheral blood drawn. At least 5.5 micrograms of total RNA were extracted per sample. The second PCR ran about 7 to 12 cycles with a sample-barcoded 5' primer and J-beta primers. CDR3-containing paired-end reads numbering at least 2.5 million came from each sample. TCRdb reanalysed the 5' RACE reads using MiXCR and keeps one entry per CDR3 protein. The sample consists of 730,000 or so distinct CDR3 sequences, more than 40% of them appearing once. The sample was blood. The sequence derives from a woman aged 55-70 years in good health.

CDR3 DNA sequence: TGTGCCAGCAGCCAGGAAGGGATTAACACCGGGGAGCTGTTTTTT. Its translation is CASSQEGINTGELFF. The J gene is TRBJ2-2, the V gene TRBV4-2; no firm D call. The CDR3 sequence is 15 residues long. V was pared by 3 bases and J by 2 bases, with 10 bases between. CDR1 and CDR2 from the germline V gene are LGHNA and YNFKEQ.